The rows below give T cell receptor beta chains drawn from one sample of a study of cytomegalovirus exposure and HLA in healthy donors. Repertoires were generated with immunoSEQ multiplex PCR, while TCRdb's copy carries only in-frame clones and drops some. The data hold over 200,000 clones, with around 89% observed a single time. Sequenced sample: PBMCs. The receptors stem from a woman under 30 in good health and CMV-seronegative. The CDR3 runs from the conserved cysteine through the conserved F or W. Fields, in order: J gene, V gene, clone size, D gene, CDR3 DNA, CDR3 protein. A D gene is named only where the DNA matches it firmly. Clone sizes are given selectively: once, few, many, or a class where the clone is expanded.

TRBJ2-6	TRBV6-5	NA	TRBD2	TGTGCCAGCAGGCAAGCGGGGGCCGGGGCCAACGTCCTGACTTTC	CASRQAGAGANVLTF
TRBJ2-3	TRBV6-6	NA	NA	TGTGCCAGCAGTTACCAGGCCGCAGATACGCAGTATTTT	CASSYQAADTQYF
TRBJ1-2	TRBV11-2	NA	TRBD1	TGTGCCAGCAGCTTAGCGGGACAGGGAAGTGGCTACACCTTC	CASSLAGQGSGYTF
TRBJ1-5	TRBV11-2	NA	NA	TGTGCCAGCAGGGGAACGGGGGTAGCCCAGCATTTT	CASRGTGVAQHF
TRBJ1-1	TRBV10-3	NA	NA	TGTGCCATCAGTGGACGGGGAATCCCTGAAGCTTTCTTT	CAISGRGIPEAFF
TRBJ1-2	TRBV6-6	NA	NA	TGTGCCGGAGCGCCGGGGGTTCACTATGGCTACACCTTC	CAGAPGVHYGYTF
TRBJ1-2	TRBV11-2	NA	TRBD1	TGTGCCAGCAGCCCTCGAAATGGACAGGGGTATGGCTACACCTTC	CASSPRNGQGYGYTF
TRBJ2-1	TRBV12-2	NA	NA	TGTGCAAGTCGCTTAGCCTCGGACAGGGGGTACAATGAGCAGTTCTTC	CASRLASDRGYNEQFF
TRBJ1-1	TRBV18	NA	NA	TGTGCCAGCTCACCAAGTGGGCGGGCTGAAGCTTTCTTT	CASSPSGRAEAFF
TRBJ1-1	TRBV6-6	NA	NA	TGTGCCAGCAGTTACTACATGAACACTGAAGCTTTCTTT	CASSYYMNTEAFF
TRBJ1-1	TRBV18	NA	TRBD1	TGTGCCAGCTCACCCGCGCGACTACAGGGGGTGGGATTGAACACTGAAGCTTTCTTT	CASSPARLQGVGLNTEAFF
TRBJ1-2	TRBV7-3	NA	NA	TGTGCCAGCAGCTCCCTCAGGGATGGCTACACCTTC	CASSSLRDGYTF
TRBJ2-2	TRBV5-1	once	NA	TGCGCCAGCAGCTTCATAGCGGATAACACCGGGGAGCTGTTTTTT	CASSFIADNTGELFF
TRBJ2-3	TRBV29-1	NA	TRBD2	TGCAGCGTGACTAGCGGGGCTAGCACAGATACGCAGTATTTT	CSVTSGASTDTQYF
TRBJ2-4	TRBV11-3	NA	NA	TGTGCCAGCAGCTTAGACTCTAGGAGAAACATTCAGTACTTC	CASSLDSRRNIQYF
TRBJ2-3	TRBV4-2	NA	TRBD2	TGTGCCAGCAGCCAAGGAAGTAGCGGGAGCACAGATACGCAGTATTTT	CASSQGSSGSTDTQYF
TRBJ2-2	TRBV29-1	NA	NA	TGCAGCGTTAAGGCAGGGACCGGGGAGCTGTTTTTT	CSVKAGTGELFF
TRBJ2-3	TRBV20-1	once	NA	TGCAGTGCTAGGCGGGCTCATACGCAGTATTTT	CSARRAHTQYF
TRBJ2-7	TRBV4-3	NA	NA	TGCGCCAGCAGCCAAGATTTCGGACAACTCTCCTACGAGCAGTACTTC	CASSQDFGQLSYEQYF
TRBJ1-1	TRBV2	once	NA	TGTGCCAGCAGTGTCGGGTACCGACTGAACACTGAAGCTTTCTTT	CASSVGYRLNTEAFF